This section outlines one T cell receptor (beta chain) sequence together with its context. Antigen unknown. The CDR3 runs to 14 residues. The J segment lost 7 bases and the V segment lost 4 bases, leaving 9 bases of the junction unmatched. The germline CDR1 and CDR2 sequences are SNHLY and FYNNEI. The record originates from a study of shared clonotypes between healthy human individuals. Study details: Donors had three CD4 naive, three CD4 memory, two CD8 naive and one CD8 memory plate apiece. Study-level findings and limits: The study found roughly 5% of naive CD4 clonotypes shared across four donors.

At deep level, the assay was performed. The material for each subset, its genomic DNA, was split evenly across several immunoSEQ plates. Sequenced by immunoSEQ multiplex PCR; TCRdb stores in-frame clones only, minus some. Counted here are 2 million to 2.5 million clones, roughly 92% occurring once; the ten biggest clones make up more than 0.35%. This clonotype was sampled from a man aged 18 to 29 in good health. Some clones in this sample may be carry-over from other donors' samples. Sequenced: naive CD4+ T cells from PBMCs. Indicated subset: CD45RA+ positively selected. This chain uses TRBV2 with TRBJ1-1, with 7 bases identical to TRBD1. The CDR3 reads CASSARQGRGEAFF. CDR3 bases: TGTGCCAGCAGTGCACGACAGGGCCGCGGTGAAGCTTTCTTT. Full variable domain (remainder filled in from reference TRBV2 and TRBJ1-1): EPEVTQTPSHQVTQMGQEVILRCVPISNHLYFYWYRQILGQKVEFLVSFYNNEISEKSEIFDDQFSVERPDGSNFTLKIRSTKLEDSAMYFCASSARQGRGEAFFGQGTRLTVV.